Sequencing of this T cell receptor (beta chain) was carried out in a study of cytomegalovirus exposure and HLA in healthy donors. PCR primers comprised 60 Vbeta and 13 Jbeta primers. Sequencing used immunoSEQ multiplex PCR; TCRdb keeps in-frame clones, though not all of them. The sample has 160,000 or so clones; 77% are singletons. Study-wide results and caveats: A further, later analysis showed that HLA-associated TCR beta chains (compared with equally common others) were more clonally expanded. In a later analysis, at a false discovery rate of 0.05, over 15,000 TCR beta sequences matched HLA alleles.

The CDR3 totals 15 residues. V trimming: 5 bases; J trimming: 6 bases; junction bases outside the gene matches: 10. Germline CDR1 ENHRY, CDR2 SYGVKD. Details on this clone: The antigen is undetermined.

This chain connects TRBV10-3 to TRBJ1-2; the match to TRBD1 covers 9 bases. Sequencing was done on a sample of PBMCs. The clonotype comes from a man in his fifties in good health and CMV-seropositive. The CDR3 reads CAISLKDRGPNGYTF. CDR3 DNA sequence: TGTGCCATCAGTTTAAAGGACAGGGGCCCAAATGGCTACACCTTC.